These 25 T cell receptor beta chains originate from one sample sequenced in a study of blood T cell repertoires in COVID-19. Only in-frame clones appear in the TCRdb table, and some are missing; sequencing was by immunoSEQ multiplex PCR. The table includes tens of thousands of clones, around 84% detected once. The sample consisted of peripheral blood. Source of these receptors: a human donor in a cohort sampled during active COVID-19.

The V and J genes are TRBV2 and TRBJ1-5, with D maybe TRBD1 (5 bases). The CDR3 totals 15 residues. The V gene's germline CDR1 is SNHLY and CDR2 FYNNEI. The V end lost 6 bases, the J end lost 3 bases, and 15 bases lay between the germline ends. The CDR3 nucleotides are TGTGCCAGCAGCGCAATCGACAGTTACAATCAGCCCCAGCATTTT. Translating it yields CASSAIDSYNQPQHF.

V gene TRBV29-1 combines with J gene TRBJ2-1; a weak D match, TRBD1 (6 bases). CDR1 is SQVTM, CDR2 ANQGSEA, per germline. The CDR3 runs to 10 residues. V was shortened by 4 bases and J by 9 bases, with 7 bases between the two germline ends. The chain's CDR3 is CSVGGLEQFF. The DNA for the CDR3 is TGCAGCGTTGGGGGGCTTGAGCAGTTCTTC.

This clone was found a few times. The chain uses TRBV2 and TRBJ2-7; D is unresolved. The germline V and J ends were trimmed by 1 base and 5 bases, with 15 bases remaining between them. The CDR3 covers 15 residues. Per germline, CDR1 SNHLY and CDR2 FYNNEI. The CDR3 protein is CASSEVSRLGHEQYF. The DNA for the CDR3 is TGTGCCAGCAGTGAAGTGTCTCGCCTAGGCCACGAGCAGTACTTC.

The CDR3 DNA follows: TGTGCCAGCAGTTCGGGACAGGGAACCTATAATTCACCCCTCCACTTT. It specifies CASSSGQGTYNSPLHF. The chain links TRBV27 to TRBJ1-6; TRBD1 matches at 9 bases. Germline V gives CDR1 MNHEY, CDR2 SMNVEV (reference sequence). CDR3 size: 16 residues. With 4 bases clipped from V and 2 bases from J, the junction kept 3 bases outside the gene matches.

The V and J genes are TRBV11-2 and TRBJ2-7; possible D gene TRBD2, 6 bases. Germline V gives CDR1 SGHAT, CDR2 FQNNGV. V lost 0 bases to trimming and J lost 1 base, with 13 bases between them. CDR3 size: 16 residues. CDR3 sequence reads: CASSLERLARSYEQYF. The CDR3 DNA follows: TGTGCCAGCAGCTTAGAGCGGCTAGCGCGGTCCTACGAGCAGTACTTC.

This clone occurred a few times. The chain carries TRBV27 and TRBJ2-3, with a possible D match to TRBD1 (5 bases). Trimming took off 2 bases at V and 6 bases at J, with 18 bases between the two ends. The germline V gene has CDR1 MNHEY and CDR2 SMNVEV (reference sequence). The CDR3 sequence is 16 residues long. CDR3 amino acids: CASSLGVNSGADTQYF. DNA of the CDR3: TGTGCCAGCAGTTTAGGGGTAAACAGTGGGGCGGATACGCAGTATTTT.

The chain has TRBV6-1 and TRBJ2-5, with 8 bases lining up with TRBD1. V was pared by 0 bases and J by 1 base, with 4 bases of the junction left unmatched. The CDR3 consists of 16 residues. CDR1 and CDR2 from the germline V gene are MNHNS and SASEGT. CDR3 coding DNA: TGTGCCAGCAGTGAAGCGTCAGGGGGCGGCCAAGAGACCCAGTACTTC. Translation: CASSEASGGGQETQYF.

Only one count was recorded for this clone. This chain connects TRBV19 to TRBJ1-5; 9 bases are shared with TRBD1. The CDR3 loop spans 14 amino acids. In germline, CDR1 is LNHDA, CDR2 SQIVND (reference sequence). J was trimmed by 3 bases and V by 6 bases; bases with no gene match: 3. Here the CDR3 reads CASSGQGYNQPQHF. The CDR3 bases are TGTGCCAGTAGCGGACAGGGGTACAATCAGCCCCAGCATTTT.

The genes are TRBV6-2 or TRBV6-3 and TRBJ2-5; TRBD1 might be the D (5 bases). This CDR3 spans 13 amino acids. Germline CDR1 reads MNHEY; CDR2 reads SVGEGT. V dropped 2 bases and J dropped 2 bases, with 6 bases sitting between them. The CDR3 here is CASSYDRQETQYF. The CDR3 DNA reads as TGTGCCAGCAGTTACGACAGACAAGAGACCCAGTACTTC.

The rearrangement joins TRBV4-3 to TRBJ2-7; D might be TRBD1 (5 bases). There are 13 residues in the CDR3. CDR1 is LGHNA, CDR2 YSLEER, per germline. Deletions cut 0 bases from V and 3 bases from J, with 6 bases between. The CDR3 region has the DNA TGCGCCAGCAGCCAAGATCAGGGCTACGAGCAGTACTTC. Amino acids: CASSQDQGYEQYF.

This chain links TRBV15 with TRBJ2-3; TRBD2 agrees at 7 bases. V trimming: 4 bases; J trimming: 2 bases; junction bases outside the gene matches: 6. The CDR3 runs 15 residues. Germline V gene lookup returns CDR1 LNHNV and CDR2 YYDKDF (reference sequence). The CDR3 is CATSTPLAYTDTQYF. CDR3 bases: TGTGCCACCAGCACTCCACTAGCGTACACAGATACGCAGTATTTT.

This chain uses TRBV27 with TRBJ2-2, with D possibly TRBD2 on 6 matching bases. This CDR3 is 15 amino acids long. Germline V gives CDR1 MNHEY, CDR2 SMNVEV (reference sequence). Between the trimmed V and J ends, which lost 3 bases and 0 bases, there was a span of 8 bases. The CDR3 sequence is CASSLEGPNTGELFF. The CDR3 DNA reads TGTGCCAGCAGTTTGGAGGGGCCGAACACCGGGGAGCTGTTTTTT.

This clone has just a few counts. The chain joins TRBV28 to TRBJ2-1; the match to TRBD2 covers 11 bases. V was clipped by 8 bases and J by 4 bases; unmatched bases: 13. The germline gives CDR1 MDHEN, CDR2 SYDVKM. There are 17 residues in the CDR3. In DNA form, the CDR3 reads TGTGCCAGCGGGTCCCTTAGCGGGAGGGCCCGTTACAATGAGCAGTTCTTC. This translates into CASGSLSGRARYNEQFF.

The chain couples TRBV11-2 to TRBJ2-5; the match to TRBD2 covers 9 bases. Per germline, CDR1 SGHAT and CDR2 FQNNGV. V shed 6 bases, J shed 5 bases, and the junction held 10 bases outside the gene matches. This CDR3 is 15 amino acids long. The CDR3: CASSRGSGSFETQYF. The CDR3 nucleotides are TGTGCCAGCAGTAGGGGTAGCGGGAGTTTTGAGACCCAGTACTTC.

This rearrangement joins TRBV6-5 to TRBJ1-5, with D unresolved. The CDR3 spans 14 residues. With 0 bases removed from V and 5 bases from J, the gap between germline ends came to 8 bases. Germline V lookup: CDR1 MNHEY, CDR2 SVGAGI. The CDR3 bases are TGTGCCAGCAGTTACTCGAATCGGTATCAGCCCCAGCATTTT. Amino acid sequence: CASSYSNRYQPQHF.

This chain uses TRBV9 with TRBJ1-1; TRBD1 matches 7 bases. The V gene's germline CDR1 is SGDLS and CDR2 YYNGEE. The trim removed 3 bases at V and 8 bases at J, leaving 7 bases unmatched. The CDR3 has 13 amino acids. The CDR3 bases are TGTGCCAGCAGCGCCCGGGACAGATGGGAAGCTTTCTTT. Translation: CASSARDRWEAFF.

CDR3 in DNA: TGTGCCAGCAGTTTATCAGTGGAGCCCCAGCATTTT. Protein: CASSLSVEPQHF. The chain links TRBV12-3 or TRBV12-4 to TRBJ1-5; D remains unclear. The ends were cut back, 2 bases at V and 8 bases at J, with 7 bases in the middle. The CDR3 has 12 amino acids.

The chain combines TRBV5-1 with TRBJ1-3, with 8 bases aligning to TRBD1. V shed 0 bases, J shed 4 bases, and the junction held 0 bases outside the gene matches. Germline V gives CDR1 SGHRS, CDR2 YFSETQ. This CDR3 has 14 residues. CDR3 in amino acids: CASSLGTGGNTIYF. As DNA, the CDR3 is TGCGCCAGCAGCTTGGGGACAGGGGGAAACACCATATATTTT.

The rearrangement uses TRBV7-6 and TRBJ1-1, with 8 bases lining up with TRBD1. CDR3 length: 17 amino acids. The V and J ends lost 5 bases and 3 bases, in that order; junction bases with no gene match: 14. Germline-derived CDR1 and CDR2 are SGHVS and FNYEAQ. The CDR3 sequence is CASSPEARTGQYTEAFF. CDR3 nucleotide sequence: TGTGCCAGCAGCCCAGAGGCCAGGACAGGGCAATACACTGAAGCTTTCTTT.

This clone was picked up a small number of times. J is TRBJ2-2 and V is TRBV3-1 (or the pseudogene TRBV3-2); 11 nucleotides agree with TRBD1. Germline CDR1 LGHDT, CDR2 YNNKEL (reference sequence). V shed 3 bases and J 5 bases; nucleotides not matched to a gene: 2. The CDR3 has 15 residues. The CDR3: CASSQGQGDTGELFF. As DNA, the CDR3 is TGTGCCAGCAGCCAGGGACAGGGGGATACCGGGGAGCTGTTTTTT.

The chain combines TRBV7-3 with TRBJ2-3; 7 bases are a match to TRBD1. Germline V gives CDR1 SGHTA, CDR2 FQGTGA. The length of the CDR3 is 16 residues. V shed 5 bases and J 1 base; nucleotides not matched to a gene: 9. The CDR3 sequence is CASSPGQPGGTDTQYF. The CDR3 DNA follows: TGTGCCAGCAGCCCGGGACAGCCTGGAGGCACAGATACGCAGTATTTT. The full variable domain, its missing parts supplied by reference TRBV7-3 and TRBJ2-3, is GAGVSQTPSNKVTEKGKYVELRCDPISGHTALYWYRQSLGQGPEFLIYFQGTGAADDSGLPNDRFFAVRPEGSVSTLKIQRTERGDSAVYLCASSPGQPGGTDTQYFGPGTRLTVL.

The chain couples TRBV7-3 to TRBJ2-3; D gene ambiguous. CDR1 SGHTA and CDR2 FQGTGA come from the germline V gene. With 6 bases removed from V and 0 bases from J, the gap between germline ends came to 16 bases. The CDR3 is 16 amino acids. The CDR3 loop is CASSRVPSKSTDTQYF. The CDR3, as DNA: TGTGCCAGCAGTCGGGTCCCTTCCAAAAGCACAGATACGCAGTATTTT.

The chain has TRBV27 and TRBJ2-7; 15 bases line up with TRBD2. The CDR3 spans 16 residues. Germline CDR1 is MNHEY and CDR2 is SMNVEV (reference sequence). Trimming at V came to 5 bases and at J to 7 bases, leaving 9 bases not matched to a gene. CDR3 amino acids: CASSGGTSGRLGEQYF. DNA for the CDR3: TGTGCCAGCAGTGGTGGGACTAGCGGGAGGCTAGGAGAGCAGTACTTC.

The chain employs TRBV28 and TRBJ1-4, with D possibly being TRBD1 (5 bases). CDR1 and CDR2 (germline): MDHEN, SYDVKM. Trimming removed 8 bases from V and 8 bases from J, with 12 bases in between. The CDR3 runs 12 residues. The CDR3 coding sequence is TGTGCCAGCGGACCAGGGCAAGAAAAACTGTTTTTT. Translation gives CASGPGQEKLFF.

The chain carries TRBV11-3 and TRBJ2-1; D gene ambiguous. Trimming took 3 bases from V and 2 from J, leaving 11 bases between them. Germline V CDR1 and CDR2: SGHNT, YENEEA. The CDR3 consists of 15 residues. The CDR3 region has the DNA TGTGCCAGCAGCTTGGGCCTCAAAACCTACAATGAGCAGTTCTTC. The encoded protein is CASSLGLKTYNEQFF.